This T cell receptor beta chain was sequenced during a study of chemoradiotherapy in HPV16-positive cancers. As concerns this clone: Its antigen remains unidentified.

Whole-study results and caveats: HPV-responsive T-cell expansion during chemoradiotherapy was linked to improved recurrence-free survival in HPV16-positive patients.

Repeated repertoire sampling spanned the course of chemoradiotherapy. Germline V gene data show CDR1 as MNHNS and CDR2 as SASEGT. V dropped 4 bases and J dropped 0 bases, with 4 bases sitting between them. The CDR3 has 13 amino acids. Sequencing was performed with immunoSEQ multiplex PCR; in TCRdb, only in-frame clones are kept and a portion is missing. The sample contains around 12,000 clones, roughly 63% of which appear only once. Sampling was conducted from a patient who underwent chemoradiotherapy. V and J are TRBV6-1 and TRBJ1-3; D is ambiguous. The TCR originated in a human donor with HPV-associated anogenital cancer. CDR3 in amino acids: CASSASSGNTIYF. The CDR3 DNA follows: TGTGCCAGCAGTGCGAGCTCTGGAAACACCATATATTTT.